This TCR beta chain was identified in a study of T cells in Graves' hyperthyroidism and ophthalmopathy. Study-level background: Before treatment of any kind, peripheral blood was taken at initial diagnosis. Findings of the study overall: From stable hyperthyroidism, ophthalmopathy was separated by a 13 V-J model. Most thyroid-expanded clonotypes above 0.001 were also found in blood.

From RNA transcripts, TCR beta CDR3 regions were amplified. TCR CDR3 regions were first amplified by RT-PCR with HTBI primers. From the multiplex PCR reads, TCRdb called clonotypes with MiXCR, one entry per CDR3 protein. In the table there are some 500,000 distinct CDR3 sequences, about an eighth of which are singletons. The CDR3 covers 13 residues. Trimming removed 8 bases from V and 3 bases from J, with 11 bases in between. From germline, CDR1 is MNHNS and CDR2 SASEGT. This clonotype was seen repeatedly, ten times or more. Its antigen is as yet unknown. Stable hyperthyroidism: no ophthalmopathy progression over 18 months of follow-up.

Sequenced sample: blood. The sequence derives from a woman between 18 and 29 years old with Graves' hyperthyroidism. The V gene is TRBV6-1, the J gene TRBJ1-3; D gene ambiguous. The chain's CDR3 is CASVALNGNTIYF. CDR3 nucleotides: TGTGCCAGCGTTGCACTGAATGGAAACACCATATATTTT.